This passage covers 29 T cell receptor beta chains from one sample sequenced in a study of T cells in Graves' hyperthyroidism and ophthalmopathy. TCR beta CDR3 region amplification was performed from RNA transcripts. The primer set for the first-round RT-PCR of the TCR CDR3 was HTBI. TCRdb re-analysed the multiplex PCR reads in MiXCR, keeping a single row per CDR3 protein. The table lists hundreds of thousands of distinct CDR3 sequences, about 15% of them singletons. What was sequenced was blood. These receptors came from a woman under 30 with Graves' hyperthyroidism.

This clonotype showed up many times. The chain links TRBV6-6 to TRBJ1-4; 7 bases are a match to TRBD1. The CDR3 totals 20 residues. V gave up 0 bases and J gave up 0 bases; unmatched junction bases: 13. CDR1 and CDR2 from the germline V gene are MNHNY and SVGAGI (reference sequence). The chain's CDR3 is CASSYSRQGKRVPTNEKLFF. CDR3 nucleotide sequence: TGTGCCAGCAGTTACTCGAGACAGGGTAAACGAGTTCCAACTAATGAAAAACTGTTTTTT.

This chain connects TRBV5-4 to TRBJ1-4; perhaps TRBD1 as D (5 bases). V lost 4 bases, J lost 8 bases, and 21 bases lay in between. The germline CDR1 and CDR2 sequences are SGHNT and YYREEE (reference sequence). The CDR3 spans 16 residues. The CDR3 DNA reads TGTGCCAGCAGCACGTCGTTTGGGGGGGGAGAAGAAAAACTGTTTTTT. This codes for CASSTSFGGGEEKLFF. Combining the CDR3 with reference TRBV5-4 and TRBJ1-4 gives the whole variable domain ETGVTQSPTHLIKTRGQQVTLRCSSQSGHNTVSWYQQALGQGPQFIFQYYREEENGRGNFPPRFSGLQFPNYSSELNVNALELDDSALYLCASSTSFGGGEEKLFFGSGTQLSVL.

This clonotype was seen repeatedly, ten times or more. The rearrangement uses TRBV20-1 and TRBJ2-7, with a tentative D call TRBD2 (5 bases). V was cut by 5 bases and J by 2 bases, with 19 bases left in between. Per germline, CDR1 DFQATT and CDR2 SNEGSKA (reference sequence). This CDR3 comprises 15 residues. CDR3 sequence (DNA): TGCAGTGCTTTCCCTCCGGGATCAAGGGCCTACGAGCAGTACTTC. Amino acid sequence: CSAFPPGSRAYEQYF.

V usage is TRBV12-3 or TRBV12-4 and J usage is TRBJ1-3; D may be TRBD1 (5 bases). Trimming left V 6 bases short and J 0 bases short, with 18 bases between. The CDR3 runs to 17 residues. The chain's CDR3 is CASRYDRDSYSGNTIYF. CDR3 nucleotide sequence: TGTGCCAGCAGATATGACCGGGACTCATACTCTGGAAACACCATATATTTT.

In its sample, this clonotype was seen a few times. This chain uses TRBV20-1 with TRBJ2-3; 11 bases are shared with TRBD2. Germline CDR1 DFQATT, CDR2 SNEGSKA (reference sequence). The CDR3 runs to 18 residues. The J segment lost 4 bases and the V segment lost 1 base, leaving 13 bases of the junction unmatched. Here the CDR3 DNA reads TGCAGTGCTAGAGCTGGCAGTATGCTAGCGGGGGGCGCAGATACGCAGTATTTT. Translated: CSARAGSMLAGGADTQYF.

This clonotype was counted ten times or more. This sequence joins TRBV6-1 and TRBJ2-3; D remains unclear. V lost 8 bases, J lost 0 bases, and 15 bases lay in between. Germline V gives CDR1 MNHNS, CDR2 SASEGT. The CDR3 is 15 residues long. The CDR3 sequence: CASLRSGLSTDTQYF. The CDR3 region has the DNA TGTGCCAGCTTAAGATCGGGTCTCAGCACAGATACGCAGTATTTT.

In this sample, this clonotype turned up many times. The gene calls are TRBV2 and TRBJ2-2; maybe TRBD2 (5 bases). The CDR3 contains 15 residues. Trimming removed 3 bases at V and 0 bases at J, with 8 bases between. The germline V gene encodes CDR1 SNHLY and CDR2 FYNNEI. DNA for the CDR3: TGTGCCAGCAGTGAGGGAGCGACGAACACCGGGGAGCTGTTTTTT. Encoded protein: CASSEGATNTGELFF.

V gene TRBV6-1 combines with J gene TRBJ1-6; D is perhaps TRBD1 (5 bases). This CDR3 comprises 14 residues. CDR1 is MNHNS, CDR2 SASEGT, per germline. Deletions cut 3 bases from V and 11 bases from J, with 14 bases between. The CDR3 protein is CASSERGANPPLHF. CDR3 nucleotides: TGTGCCAGCAGTGAGCGAGGGGCCAATCCACCCCTCCACTTT.

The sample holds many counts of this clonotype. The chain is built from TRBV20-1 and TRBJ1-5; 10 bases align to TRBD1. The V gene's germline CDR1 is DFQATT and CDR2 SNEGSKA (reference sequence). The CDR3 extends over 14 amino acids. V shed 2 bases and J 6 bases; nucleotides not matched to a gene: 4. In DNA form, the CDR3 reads TGCAGTGCTAGATCCGACAGGGGGCTTCAGCCCCAGCATTTT. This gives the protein CSARSDRGLQPQHF.

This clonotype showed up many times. Here the CDR3 reads CASSRRDSNTGELFF. In nucleotides, the CDR3 is TGTGCCAGTAGTAGACGGGACAGTAACACCGGGGAGCTGTTTTTT. The genes are TRBV19 and TRBJ2-2; TRBD1 aligns across 7 bases. Germline V lookup: CDR1 LNHDA, CDR2 SQIVND (reference sequence). With 4 bases clipped from V and 2 bases from J, the junction kept 4 bases outside the gene matches. The length of the CDR3 is 15 residues.

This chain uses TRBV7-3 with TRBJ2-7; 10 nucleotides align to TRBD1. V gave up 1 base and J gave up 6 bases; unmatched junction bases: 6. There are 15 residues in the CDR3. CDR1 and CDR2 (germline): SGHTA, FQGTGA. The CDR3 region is CASSLMGQGFSEQYF. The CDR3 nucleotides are TGTGCCAGCAGCTTAATGGGACAGGGGTTTTCCGAGCAGTACTTC.

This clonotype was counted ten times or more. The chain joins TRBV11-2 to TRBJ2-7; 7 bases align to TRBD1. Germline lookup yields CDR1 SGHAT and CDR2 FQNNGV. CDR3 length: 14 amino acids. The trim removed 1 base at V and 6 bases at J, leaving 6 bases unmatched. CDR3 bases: TGTGCCAGCAGCTTAGTTGGACAGGTCACCGAGCAGTACTTC. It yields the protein CASSLVGQVTEQYF.

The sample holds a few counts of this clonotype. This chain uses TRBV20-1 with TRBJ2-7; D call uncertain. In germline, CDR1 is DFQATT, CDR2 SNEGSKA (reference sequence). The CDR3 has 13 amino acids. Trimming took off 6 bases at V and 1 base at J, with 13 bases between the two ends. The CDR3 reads CSATSEKSYEQYF. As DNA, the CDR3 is TGCAGTGCAACATCCGAGAAATCCTACGAGCAGTACTTC.

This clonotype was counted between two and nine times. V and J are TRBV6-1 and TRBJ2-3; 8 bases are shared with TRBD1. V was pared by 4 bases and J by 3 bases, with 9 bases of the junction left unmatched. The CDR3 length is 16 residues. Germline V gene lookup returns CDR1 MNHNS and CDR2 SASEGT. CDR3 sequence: CASSAVSGGLTDTQYF. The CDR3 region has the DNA TGTGCCAGCAGTGCGGTCTCAGGGGGCTTAACAGATACGCAGTATTTT.

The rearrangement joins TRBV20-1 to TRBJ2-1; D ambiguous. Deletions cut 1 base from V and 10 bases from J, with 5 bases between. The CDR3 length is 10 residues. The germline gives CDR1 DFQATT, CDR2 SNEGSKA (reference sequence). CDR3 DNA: TGCAGTGCTAGAGGATCCGAGCAGTTCTTC. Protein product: CSARGSEQFF.

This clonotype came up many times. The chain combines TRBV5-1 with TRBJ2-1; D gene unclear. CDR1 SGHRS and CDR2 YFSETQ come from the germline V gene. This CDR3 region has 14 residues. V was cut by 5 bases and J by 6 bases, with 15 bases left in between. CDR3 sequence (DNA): TGCGCCAGCAGACAAGGCTCGGCTATCAATGAGCAGTTCTTC. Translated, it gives CASRQGSAINEQFF.

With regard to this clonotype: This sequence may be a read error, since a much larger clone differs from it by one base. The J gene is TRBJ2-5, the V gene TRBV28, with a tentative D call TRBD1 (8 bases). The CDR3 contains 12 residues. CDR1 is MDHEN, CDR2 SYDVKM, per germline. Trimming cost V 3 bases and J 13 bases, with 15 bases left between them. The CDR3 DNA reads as TGTGCCAGCAGTTTGGAACAGGGGGGGAGGTACTTC. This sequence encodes CASSLEQGGRYF.

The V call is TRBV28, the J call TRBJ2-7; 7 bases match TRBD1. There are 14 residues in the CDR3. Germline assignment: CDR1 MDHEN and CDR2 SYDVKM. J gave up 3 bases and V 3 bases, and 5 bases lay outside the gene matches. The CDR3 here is CASSFSRGLYEQYF. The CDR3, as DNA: TGTGCCAGCAGTTTTAGTAGGGGGCTCTACGAGCAGTACTTC.

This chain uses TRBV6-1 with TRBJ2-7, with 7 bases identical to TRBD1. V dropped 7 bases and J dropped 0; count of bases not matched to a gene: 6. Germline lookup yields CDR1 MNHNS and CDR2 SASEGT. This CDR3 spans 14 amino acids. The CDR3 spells CASTRDRASYEQYF. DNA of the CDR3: TGTGCCAGCACTCGGGACAGAGCCTCCTACGAGCAGTACTTC.

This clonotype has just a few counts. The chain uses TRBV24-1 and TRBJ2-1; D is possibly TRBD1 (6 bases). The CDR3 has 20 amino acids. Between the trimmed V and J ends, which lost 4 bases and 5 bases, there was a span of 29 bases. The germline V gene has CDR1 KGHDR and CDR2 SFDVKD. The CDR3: CATSDRKTGPPFVSNNEQFF. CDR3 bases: TGTGCCACCAGTGACCGTAAGACAGGCCCTCCTTTCGTATCAAACAATGAGCAGTTCTTC.

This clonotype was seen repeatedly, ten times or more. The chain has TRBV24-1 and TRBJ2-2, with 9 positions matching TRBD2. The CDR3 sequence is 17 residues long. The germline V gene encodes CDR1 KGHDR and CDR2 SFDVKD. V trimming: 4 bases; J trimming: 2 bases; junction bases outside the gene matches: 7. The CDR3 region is CATSDPKTSGNTGELFF. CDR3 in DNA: TGTGCCACCAGTGACCCAAAGACTAGCGGAAACACCGGGGAGCTGTTTTTT.

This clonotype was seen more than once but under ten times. In nucleotides, the CDR3 is TGTGCCAGCAGTCGTGATCAGGGGGCGGGCAGAAAGACCCAGTACTTC. Translating gives CASSRDQGAGRKTQYF. The chain links TRBV28 to TRBJ2-5, with 8 nucleotides matching TRBD1. This CDR3 comprises 16 residues. The germline V gene encodes CDR1 MDHEN and CDR2 SYDVKM. V dropped 5 bases and J dropped 6; count of bases not matched to a gene: 14.

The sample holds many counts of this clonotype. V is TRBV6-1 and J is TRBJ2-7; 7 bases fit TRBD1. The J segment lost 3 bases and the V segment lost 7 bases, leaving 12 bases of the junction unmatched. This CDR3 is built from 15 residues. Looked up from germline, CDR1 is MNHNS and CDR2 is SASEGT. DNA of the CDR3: TGTGCCAGCACACCTAAGGGGTGGACAGGCTACGAGCAGTACTTC. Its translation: CASTPKGWTGYEQYF.

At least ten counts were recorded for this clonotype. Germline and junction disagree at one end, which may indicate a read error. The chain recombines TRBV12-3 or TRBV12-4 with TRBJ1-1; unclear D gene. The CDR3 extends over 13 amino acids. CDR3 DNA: TGTGCCAGCAGCTTAGACGGGAACACTGAAGCTTTCTTT. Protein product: CASSLDGNTEAFF.

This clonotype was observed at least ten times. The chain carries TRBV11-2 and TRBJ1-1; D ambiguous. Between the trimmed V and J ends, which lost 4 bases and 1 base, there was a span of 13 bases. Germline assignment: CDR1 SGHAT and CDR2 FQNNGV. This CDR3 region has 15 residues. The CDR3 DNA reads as TGTGCCAGCAGCTCCCGCGTAGGAGGGAACACTGAAGCTTTCTTT. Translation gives CASSSRVGGNTEAFF.

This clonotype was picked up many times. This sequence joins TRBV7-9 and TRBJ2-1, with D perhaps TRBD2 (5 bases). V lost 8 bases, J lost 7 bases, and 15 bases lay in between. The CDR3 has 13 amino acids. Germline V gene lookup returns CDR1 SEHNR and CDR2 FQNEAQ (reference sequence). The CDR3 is CASELIEGNEQFF. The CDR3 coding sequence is TGTGCCAGCGAGCTTATAGAGGGAAATGAGCAGTTCTTC. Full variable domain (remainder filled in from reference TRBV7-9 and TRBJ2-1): DTGVSQNPRHKITKRGQNVTFRCDPISEHNRLYWYRQTLGQGPEFLTYFQNEAQLEKSRLLSDRFSAERPKGSFSTLEIQRTEQGDSAMYLCASELIEGNEQFFGPGTRLTVL.

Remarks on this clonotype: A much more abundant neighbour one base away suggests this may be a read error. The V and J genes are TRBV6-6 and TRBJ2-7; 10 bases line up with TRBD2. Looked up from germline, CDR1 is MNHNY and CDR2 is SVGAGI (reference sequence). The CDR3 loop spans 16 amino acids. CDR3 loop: CASSHSIPSGSYEQYF. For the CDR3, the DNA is TGTGCCAGCAGTCACTCGATTCCTAGCGGGAGCTACGAGCAGTACTTC.

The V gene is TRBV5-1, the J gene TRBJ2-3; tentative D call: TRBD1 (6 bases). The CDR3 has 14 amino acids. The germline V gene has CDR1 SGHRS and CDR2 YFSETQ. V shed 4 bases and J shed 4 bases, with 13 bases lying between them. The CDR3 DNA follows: TGCGCCAGCAGCCAGGGGCCGAACTCAGATACGCAGTATTTT. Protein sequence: CASSQGPNSDTQYF.

DNA of the CDR3: TGTGCCACCAGTGATGCACAAGAGACCCAGTACTTC. Protein sequence: CATSDAQETQYF. This chain links TRBV24-1 with TRBJ2-5; D uncertain. V lost 3 bases, J lost 2 bases, and 3 bases lay in between. This CDR3 has 12 amino acids. Germline V gene lookup returns CDR1 KGHDR and CDR2 SFDVKD.